This T cell receptor beta chain was captured by sequencing in a study of blood T cells in healthy people across ages. This clonotype was observed a few times. Germline V gene lookup returns CDR1 SGHRS and CDR2 YFSETQ. The CDR3 is 18 amino acids. V lost 4 bases and J lost 0; bases outside the gene matches: 13. PCR was performed a second time for about 7 to 11 cycles using a sample-barcoded 5' primer and a J-beta primer mix. TCRdb reprocessed the 5' RACE reads via MiXCR and lists one record per CDR3 protein. The sample has some 780,000 distinct CDR3 sequences; about 56% are singletons. The origin of this receptor is a man in his forties in good health. The chain carries TRBV5-1 and TRBJ2-3; 8 positions match TRBD2. Sequences were obtained from blood. The chain's CDR3 is CASSTQPGTSGSTDTQYF. In nucleotides, the CDR3 is TGCGCCAGCAGCACCCAGCCAGGGACTAGTGGTAGCACAGATACGCAGTATTTT.